This T cell receptor beta chain is drawn from a study of Ad26.COV2.S vaccination and SARS-CoV-2 variants. The length of the CDR3 is 17 residues. Germline V CDR1 and CDR2: GTSNPN, SVGIG (reference sequence). With 0 bases removed from V and 0 bases from J, the gap between germline ends came to 15 bases. Generated by immunoSEQ multiplex PCR, the TCRdb table keeps only in-frame clones and is missing some. The table lists some 640,000 clones, 89% of them singletons. As to treatment: around 19 received Ad26.COV2.S at low or high dose, single or two shots; about 5 received placebo; per-sample allocation not given. Specimen acquisition occurred on day 63 following the initial vaccine or placebo injection.

The receptor was isolated from a person aged 18 to 59 who received the Ad26.COV2.S COVID-19 vaccine or a placebo. The chain employs TRBV30 and TRBJ2-1; possibly TRBD2 for D (6 bases). The source was peripheral blood, collected in a trial of Ad26.COV2.S vaccine versus placebo. CDR3 sequence: CAWSVESGVISYNEQFF. CDR3 sequence (DNA): TGTGCCTGGAGTGTAGAGTCGGGGGTGATCTCCTACAATGAGCAGTTCTTC.